This T cell receptor beta chain was observed in a study of monozygotic twins with inflammatory bowel disease. UMIs containing a 6-nucleotide sample barcode were added via template switching. TCRdb reprocessed the 5' RACE reads, keeping one entry per CDR3 protein, no DNA. This sample lists 300,000 to 400,000 distinct CDR3 sequences; its ten largest clones have roughly 2%. Whole-study findings and limits: Discrimination among different T cell subtypes was not achievable. Patient repertoire variability may have increased through differing immunosuppressive treatments. Lower sharing of clonotypes with other individuals was seen in IBD patients than in healthy twins. This was most marked in patients showing signs of disease activity.

This CDR3 contains 16 residues. For this clonotype: Its antigen is not identified.

The chain recombines TRBV12-3 or TRBV12-4 with TRBJ2-7; without DNA, the TCRdb call of TRBD1 cannot be checked. This receptor was identified in a human donor with ulcerative colitis or Crohn's disease, or a healthy co-twin of an affected twin (not recorded which). Sequenced sample: blood. This chain's CDR3 is CASSFSAGQGAYEQYF.